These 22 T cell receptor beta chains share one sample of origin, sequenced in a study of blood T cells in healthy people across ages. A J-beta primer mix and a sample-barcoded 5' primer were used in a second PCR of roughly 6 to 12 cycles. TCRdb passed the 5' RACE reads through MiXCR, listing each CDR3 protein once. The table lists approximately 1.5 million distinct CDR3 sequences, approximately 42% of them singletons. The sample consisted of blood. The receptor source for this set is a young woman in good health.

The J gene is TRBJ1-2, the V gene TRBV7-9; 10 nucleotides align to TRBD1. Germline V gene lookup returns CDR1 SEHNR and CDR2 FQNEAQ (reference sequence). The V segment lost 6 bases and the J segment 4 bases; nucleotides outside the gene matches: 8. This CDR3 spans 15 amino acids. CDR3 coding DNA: TGTGCCAGCAGTACCGGGACAGGGGTTACCTATGGCTACACCTTC. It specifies CASSTGTGVTYGYTF.

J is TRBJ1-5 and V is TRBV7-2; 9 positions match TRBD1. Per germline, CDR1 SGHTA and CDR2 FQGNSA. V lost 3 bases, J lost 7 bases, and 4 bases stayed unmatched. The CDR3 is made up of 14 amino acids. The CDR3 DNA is TGTGCCAGCAGCTTTCGACAGGGGGACCAGCCCCAGCATTTT. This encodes CASSFRQGDQPQHF.

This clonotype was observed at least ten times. CDR3 DNA sequence: TGCAGCGCCGGTCTGTCCTACGAGCAGTACTTC. Translating gives CSAGLSYEQYF. The V and J genes are TRBV29-1 and TRBJ2-7; D is unclear. This CDR3 contains 11 residues. Germline CDR1 is SQVTM and CDR2 is ANQGSEA. V dropped 7 bases and J dropped 1 base, with 8 bases sitting between them.

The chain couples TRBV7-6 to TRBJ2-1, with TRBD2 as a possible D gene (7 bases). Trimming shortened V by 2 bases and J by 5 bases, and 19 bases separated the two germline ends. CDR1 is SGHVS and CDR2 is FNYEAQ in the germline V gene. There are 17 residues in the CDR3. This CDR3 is CASSLMGGGAGHNEQFF. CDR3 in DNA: TGTGCCAGCAGCTTAATGGGGGGGGGGGCAGGGCACAATGAGCAGTTCTTC. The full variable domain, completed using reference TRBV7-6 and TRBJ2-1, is GAGVSQSPRYKVTKRGQDVALRCDPISGHVSLYWYRQALGQGPEFLTYFNYEAQQDKSGLPNDRFSAERPEGSISTLTIQRTEQRDSAMYRCASSLMGGGAGHNEQFFGPGTRLTVL.

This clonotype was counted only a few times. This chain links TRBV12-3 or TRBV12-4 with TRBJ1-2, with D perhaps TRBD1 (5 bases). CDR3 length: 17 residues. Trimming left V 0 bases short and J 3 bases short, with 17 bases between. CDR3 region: CASSLADLSGSDYGYTF. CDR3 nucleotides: TGTGCCAGCAGTTTAGCGGATCTTTCAGGGTCGGACTATGGCTACACCTTC.

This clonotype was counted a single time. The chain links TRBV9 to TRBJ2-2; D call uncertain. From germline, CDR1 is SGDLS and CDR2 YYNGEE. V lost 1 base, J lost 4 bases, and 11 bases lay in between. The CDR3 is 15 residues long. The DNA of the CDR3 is TGTGCCAGCAGCGTATACGACGATGGCACCGGGGAGCTGTTTTTT. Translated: CASSVYDDGTGELFF.

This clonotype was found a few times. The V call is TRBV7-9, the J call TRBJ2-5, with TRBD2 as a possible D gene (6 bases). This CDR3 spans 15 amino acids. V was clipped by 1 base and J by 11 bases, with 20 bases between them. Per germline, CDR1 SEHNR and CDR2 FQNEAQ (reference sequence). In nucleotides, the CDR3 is TGTGCCAGCAGCTTAGTCGGGGGAAGATACAATGAGCAGTACTTC. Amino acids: CASSLVGGRYNEQYF.

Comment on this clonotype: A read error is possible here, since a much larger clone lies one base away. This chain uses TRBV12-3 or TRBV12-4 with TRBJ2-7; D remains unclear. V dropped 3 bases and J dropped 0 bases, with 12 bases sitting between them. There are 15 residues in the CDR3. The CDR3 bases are TGTGCCAGCAGTTTGTCCGCAGGAGCCTCCTACGAGCAGTACTTC. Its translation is CASSLSAGASYEQYF.

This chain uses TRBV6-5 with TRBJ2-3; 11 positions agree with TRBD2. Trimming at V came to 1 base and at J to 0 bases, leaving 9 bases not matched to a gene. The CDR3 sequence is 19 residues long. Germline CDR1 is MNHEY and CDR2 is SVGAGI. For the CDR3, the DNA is TGTGCCAGCAGTTACTACCTAGCGGGAGGACCGGCTAGCACAGATACGCAGTATTTT. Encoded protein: CASSYYLAGGPASTDTQYF.

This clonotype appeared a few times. The CDR3 spells CASSEVGLADNEQFF. The CDR3 nucleotides read TGTGCCAGCAGTGAGGTCGGACTAGCGGACAATGAGCAGTTCTTC. The chain couples TRBV25-1 to TRBJ2-1; 10 positions agree with TRBD2. The length of the CDR3 is 15 residues. The germline CDR1 and CDR2 sequences are MGHDK and SYGVNS. V shed 3 bases, J shed 5 bases, and the junction held 4 bases outside the gene matches. Full variable domain (rest looked up from reference TRBV25-1 and TRBJ2-1): EADIYQTPRYLVIGTGKKITLECSQTMGHDKMYWYQQDPGMELHLIHYSYGVNSTEKGDLSSESTVSRIRTEHFPLTLESARPSHTSQYLCASSEVGLADNEQFFGPGTRLTVL.

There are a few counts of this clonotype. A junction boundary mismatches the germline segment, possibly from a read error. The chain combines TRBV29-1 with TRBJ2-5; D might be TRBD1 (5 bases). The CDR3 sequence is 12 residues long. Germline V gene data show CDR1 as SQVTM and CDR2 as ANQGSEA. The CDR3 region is CSGKDTQGTQYF. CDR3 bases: TGCAGCGGGAAGGACACACAAGGGACCCAGTACTTC.

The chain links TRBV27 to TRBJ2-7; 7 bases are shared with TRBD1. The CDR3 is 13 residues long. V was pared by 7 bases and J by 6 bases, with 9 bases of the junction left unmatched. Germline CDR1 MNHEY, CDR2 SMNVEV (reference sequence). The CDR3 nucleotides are TGTGCCAGCACCGCCGACAGGGACGCCGAGCAGTACTTC. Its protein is CASTADRDAEQYF.

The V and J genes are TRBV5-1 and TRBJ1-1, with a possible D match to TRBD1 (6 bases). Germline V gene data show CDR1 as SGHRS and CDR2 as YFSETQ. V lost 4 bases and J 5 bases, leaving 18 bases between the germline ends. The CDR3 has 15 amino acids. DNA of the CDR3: TGCGCCAGCAGCCCCCACCGTGGGGGGCAGACTGAAGCTTTCTTT. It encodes CASSPHRGGQTEAFF.

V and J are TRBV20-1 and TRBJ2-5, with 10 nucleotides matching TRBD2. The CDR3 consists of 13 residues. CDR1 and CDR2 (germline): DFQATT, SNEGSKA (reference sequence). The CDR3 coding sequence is TGCAGCACTAGCGGGGAGTTCCAAGAGACCCAGTACTTC. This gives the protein CSTSGEFQETQYF.

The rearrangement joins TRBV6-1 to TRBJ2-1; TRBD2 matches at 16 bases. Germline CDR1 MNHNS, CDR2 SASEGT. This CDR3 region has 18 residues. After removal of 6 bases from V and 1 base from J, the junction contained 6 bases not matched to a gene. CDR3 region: CASRKGLAGGFSYNEQFF. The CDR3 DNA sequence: TGTGCCAGCAGAAAGGGACTAGCGGGGGGGTTTTCCTACAATGAGCAGTTCTTC.

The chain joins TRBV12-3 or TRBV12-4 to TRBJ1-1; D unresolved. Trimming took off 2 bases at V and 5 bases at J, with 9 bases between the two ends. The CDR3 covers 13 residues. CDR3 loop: CASSLIQLTEAFF. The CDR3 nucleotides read TGTGCCAGCAGTTTAATCCAGTTGACTGAAGCTTTCTTT.

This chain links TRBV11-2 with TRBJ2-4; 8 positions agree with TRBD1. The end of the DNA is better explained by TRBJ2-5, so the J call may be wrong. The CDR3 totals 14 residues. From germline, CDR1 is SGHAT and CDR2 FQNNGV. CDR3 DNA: TGTGCCAGCAGCTCAAACACAGGGGGAGAGACCCAGTACTTC. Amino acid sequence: CASSSNTGGETQYF.

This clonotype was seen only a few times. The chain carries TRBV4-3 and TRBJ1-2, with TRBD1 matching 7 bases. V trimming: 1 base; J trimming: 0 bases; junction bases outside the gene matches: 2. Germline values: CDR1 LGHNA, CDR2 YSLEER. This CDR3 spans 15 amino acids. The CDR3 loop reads CASSQGRGSNYGYTF. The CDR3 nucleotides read TGCGCCAGCAGCCAAGGCAGGGGGTCTAACTATGGCTACACCTTC.

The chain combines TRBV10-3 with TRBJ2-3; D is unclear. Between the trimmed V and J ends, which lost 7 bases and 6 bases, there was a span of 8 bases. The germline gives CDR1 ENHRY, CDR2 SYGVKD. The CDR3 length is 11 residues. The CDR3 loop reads CAITFGDTQYF. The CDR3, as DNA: TGTGCCATCACGTTTGGCGATACGCAGTATTTT.

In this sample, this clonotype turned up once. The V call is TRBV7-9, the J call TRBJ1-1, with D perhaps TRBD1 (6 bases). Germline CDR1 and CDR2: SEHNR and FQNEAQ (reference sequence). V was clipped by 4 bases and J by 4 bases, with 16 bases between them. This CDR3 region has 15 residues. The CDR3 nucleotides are TGTGCCAGCAGCTCCCTGACAGGTTCTACCACTGAAGCTTTCTTT. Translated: CASSSLTGSTTEAFF.

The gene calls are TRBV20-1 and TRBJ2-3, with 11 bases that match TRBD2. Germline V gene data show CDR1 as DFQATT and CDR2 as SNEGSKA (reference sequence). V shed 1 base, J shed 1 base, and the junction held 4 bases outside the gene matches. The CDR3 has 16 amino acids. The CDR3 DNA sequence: TGCAGTGCTAGAGTCCCGACTAGCGGGGGCACAGATACGCAGTATTTT. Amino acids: CSARVPTSGGTDTQYF.

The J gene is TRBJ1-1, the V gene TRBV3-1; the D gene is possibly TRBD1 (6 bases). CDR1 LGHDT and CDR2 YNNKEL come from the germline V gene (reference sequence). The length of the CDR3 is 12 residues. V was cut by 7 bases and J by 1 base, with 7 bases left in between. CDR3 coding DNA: TGTGCCAGCAAACAGGGGAACACTGAAGCTTTCTTT. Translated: CASKQGNTEAFF. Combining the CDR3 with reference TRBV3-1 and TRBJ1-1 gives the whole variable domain DTAVSQTPKYLVTQMGNDKSIKCEQNLGHDTMYWYKQDSKKFLKIMFSYNNKELIINETVPNRFSPKSPDKAHLNLHINSLELGDSAVYFCASKQGNTEAFFGQGTRLTVV.